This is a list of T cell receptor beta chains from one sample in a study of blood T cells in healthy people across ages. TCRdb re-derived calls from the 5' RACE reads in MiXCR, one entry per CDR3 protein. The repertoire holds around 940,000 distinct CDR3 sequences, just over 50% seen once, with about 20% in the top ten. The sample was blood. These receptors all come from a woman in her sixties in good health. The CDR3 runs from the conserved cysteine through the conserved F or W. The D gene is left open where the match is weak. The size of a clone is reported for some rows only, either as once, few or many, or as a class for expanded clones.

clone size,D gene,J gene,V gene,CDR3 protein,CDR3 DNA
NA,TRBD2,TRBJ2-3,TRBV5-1,CASSHTSGRATDTQYF,TGCGCCAGCAGCCATACTAGCGGGAGGGCCACAGATACGCAGTATTTT
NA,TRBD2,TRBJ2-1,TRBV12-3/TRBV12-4,CASSLNRRGVNEQFF,TGTGCCAGCAGTCTAAACCGACGGGGGGTAAATGAGCAGTTCTTC
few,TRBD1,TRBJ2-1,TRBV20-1,CSATPGQGVHEQFF,TGCAGTGCTACCCCGGGACAGGGGGTTCATGAGCAGTTCTTC
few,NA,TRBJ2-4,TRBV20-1,CSASRRGAKNIQYF,TGCAGTGCTAGTCGACGGGGGGCCAAAAACATTCAGTACTTC
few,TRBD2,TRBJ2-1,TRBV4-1,CASSPLAGGLGEQFF,TGCGCCAGCAGCCCTCTAGCGGGAGGGTTAGGTGAGCAGTTCTTC
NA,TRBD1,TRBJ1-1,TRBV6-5,CASRRKQGDTEAFF,TGTGCCAGCAGGCGGAAACAGGGGGACACTGAAGCTTTCTTT
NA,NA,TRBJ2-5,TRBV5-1,CASSARGERNEQYF,TGCGCCAGCAGCGCCAGGGGGGAGCGCAATGAGCAGTACTTC
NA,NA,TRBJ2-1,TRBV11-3,CASSARGRNEQFF,TGTGCCAGCAGCGCACGGGGTAGGAATGAGCAGTTCTTC
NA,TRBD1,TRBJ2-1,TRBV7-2,CASSSDRVSYNEQFF,TGTGCCAGCAGCTCAGACAGGGTCTCCTACAATGAGCAGTTCTTC
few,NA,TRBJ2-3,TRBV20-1,CSANIRGPDTQYF,TGCAGTGCTAACATCCGGGGACCAGATACGCAGTATTTT
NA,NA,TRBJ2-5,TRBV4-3,CASSQDRSQGQETQYF,TGCGCCAGCAGCCAAGATAGGTCGCAGGGGCAAGAGACCCAGTACTTC
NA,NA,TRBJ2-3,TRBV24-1,CATSDPAQGFERDTQYF,TGTGCCACCAGTGATCCGGCCCAGGGGTTTGAAAGAGATACGCAGTATTTT
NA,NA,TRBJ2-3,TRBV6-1,CASSPQGGLTDTQYF,TGTGCCAGCAGTCCCCAAGGAGGGCTCACAGATACGCAGTATTTT
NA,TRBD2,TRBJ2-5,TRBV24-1,CATSDHNPGGETQYF,TGTGCCACCAGTGACCACAACCCGGGAGGGGAGACCCAGTACTTC
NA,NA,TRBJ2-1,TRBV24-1,CATSDLKTGIAEQFF,TGTGCCACCAGTGATCTAAAAACAGGGATAGCTGAGCAGTTCTTC
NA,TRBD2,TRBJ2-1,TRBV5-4,CASSQTSGRRNEQFF,TGTGCCAGCAGTCAGACTAGCGGGAGGAGGAATGAGCAGTTCTTC
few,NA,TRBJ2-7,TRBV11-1,CASSLLNSADEQYF,TGTGCCAGCAGCTTATTAAATTCGGCTGACGAGCAGTACTTC
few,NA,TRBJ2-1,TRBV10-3,CAISLRVNEQFF,TGTGCTATCAGTCTCAGGGTTAATGAGCAGTTCTTC
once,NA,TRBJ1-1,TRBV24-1,CATLQGQTNTEAFF,TGTGCCACCCTACAGGGACAAACGAACACTGAAGCTTTCTTT
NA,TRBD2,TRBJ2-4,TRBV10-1,CASSEEAGVRNIQYF,TGCGCCAGCAGTGAAGAAGCGGGAGTGAGGAACATTCAGTACTTC
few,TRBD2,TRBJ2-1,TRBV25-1,CASRGSGSLAEQFF,TGTGCCAGCAGGGGAAGCGGGAGTCTCGCTGAGCAGTTCTTC
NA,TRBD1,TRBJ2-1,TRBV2,CASSVEGGQVEQFF,TGTGCCAGCAGTGTTGAAGGGGGCCAGGTTGAGCAGTTCTTC
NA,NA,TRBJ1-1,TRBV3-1,CASSQQTGTEAFF,TGTGCCAGCAGCCAGCAGACGGGGACTGAAGCTTTCTTT
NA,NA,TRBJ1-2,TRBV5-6,CASSLGPPANYGYTF,TGTGCCAGCAGCTTGGGACCGCCAGCTAACTATGGCTACACCTTC
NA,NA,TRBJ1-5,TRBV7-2,CASSLEVAQPQHF,TGTGCCAGCAGCTTGGAGGTGGCTCAGCCCCAGCATTTT
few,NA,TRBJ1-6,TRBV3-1,CASSHGISPLHF,TGTGCCAGCAGCCATGGGATTTCACCCCTCCACTTT
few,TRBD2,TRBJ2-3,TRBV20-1,CSASIRGRATDTQYF,TGCAGTGCTAGTATCCGCGGGAGGGCCACAGATACGCAGTATTTT
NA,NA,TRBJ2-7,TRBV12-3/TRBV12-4,CASSFRGLGSEQYF,TGTGCCAGCAGTTTTAGGGGCCTGGGCTCCGAGCAGTACTTC
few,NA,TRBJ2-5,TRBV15,CATSRSPLRSYETQYF,TGTGCCACCAGCAGATCTCCACTGAGGAGTTATGAGACCCAGTACTTC
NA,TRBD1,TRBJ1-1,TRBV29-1,CSASTGGLTEAFF,TGCAGCGCAAGCACAGGGGGCTTAACTGAAGCTTTCTTT
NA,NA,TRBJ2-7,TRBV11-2,CASSVRREPYEQYF,TGTGCCAGCAGCGTACGAAGAGAGCCTTACGAGCAGTACTTC
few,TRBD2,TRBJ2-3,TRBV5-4,CASKGGGRSTDTQYF,TGTGCCAGCAAGGGAGGCGGGAGAAGCACAGATACGCAGTATTTT
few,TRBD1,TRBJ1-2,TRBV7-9,CASSLDRVSGYTF,TGTGCCAGCAGCTTGGACAGGGTCTCTGGCTACACCTTC
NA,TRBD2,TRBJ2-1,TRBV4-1,CASSQIAGVGNEQFF,TGCGCCAGCAGTCAAATAGCGGGAGTTGGTAATGAGCAGTTCTTC
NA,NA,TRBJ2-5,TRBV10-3,CAISDQGSSGTQYF,TGTGCCATCAGTGACCAGGGCTCATCGGGGACCCAGTACTTC
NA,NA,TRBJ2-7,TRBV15,CATSPSGPYEQYF,TGTGCCACCAGTCCCTCGGGCCCCTACGAGCAGTACTTC
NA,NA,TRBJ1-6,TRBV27,CASSSGPTRSYNSPLHF,TGTGCCAGCAGTTCCGGACCGACCAGATCCTATAATTCACCCCTCCACTTT
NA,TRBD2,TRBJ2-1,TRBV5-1,CASSLWTSLDEQFF,TGCGCCAGCAGCTTGTGGACTAGCTTGGATGAGCAGTTCTTC
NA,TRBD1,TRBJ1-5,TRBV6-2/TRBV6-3,CASSRDRGSNQPQHF,TGTGCCAGCAGTCGGGACAGGGGGAGCAATCAGCCCCAGCATTTT
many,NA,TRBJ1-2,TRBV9,CASSVMLGGDGYTF,TGTGCCAGCAGCGTAATGTTAGGAGGTGATGGCTACACCTTC
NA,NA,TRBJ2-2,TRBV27,CACSSYTGELFF,TGTGCCTGCAGTTCGTACACCGGGGAGCTGTTTTTT
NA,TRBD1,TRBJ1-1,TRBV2,CASPLGTGSTEAFF,TGTGCCAGCCCACTAGGGACAGGGTCCACTGAAGCTTTCTTT
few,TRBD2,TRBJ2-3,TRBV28,CASRPSGSTPDTQYF,TGTGCCAGCAGACCTAGCGGGAGTACTCCAGATACGCAGTATTTT
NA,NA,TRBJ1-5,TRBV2,CASRTDPGAPQHF,TGTGCCAGCAGAACAGATCCCGGAGCGCCCCAGCATTTT
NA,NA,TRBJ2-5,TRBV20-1,CSARPRLLGNEQYF,TGCAGTGCTAGACCCCGTCTCCTAGGTAATGAGCAGTACTTC
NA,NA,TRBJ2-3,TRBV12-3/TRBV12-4,CASASDGASTDTQYF,TGTGCCAGCGCTTCGGACGGAGCTAGCACAGATACGCAGTATTTT
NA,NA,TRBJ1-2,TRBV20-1,CSAFLNYGYTF,TGCAGTGCTTTCCTGAACTATGGCTACACCTTC
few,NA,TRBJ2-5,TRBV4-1,CASSQAGFGETQYF,TGCGCCAGCAGCCAAGCGGGATTCGGAGAGACCCAGTACTTC
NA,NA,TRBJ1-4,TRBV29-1,CSVESIRAEHPANEKLFF,TGCAGCGTTGAATCAATCCGGGCAGAACATCCGGCTAATGAAAAACTGTTTTTT
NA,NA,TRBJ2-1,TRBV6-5,CASRSFGVSSYNEQFF,TGTGCCAGCAGATCTTTTGGGGTAAGCTCCTACAATGAGCAGTTCTTC
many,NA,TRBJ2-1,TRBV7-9,CASFRVEREQFF,TGTGCCAGCTTTCGGGTGGAAAGGGAGCAGTTCTTC
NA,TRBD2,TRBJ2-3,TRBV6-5,CASRLGLAGGTDTQYF,TGTGCCAGCAGATTGGGACTAGCGGGAGGCACAGATACGCAGTATTTT
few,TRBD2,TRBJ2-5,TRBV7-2,CASSLLAGTETQYF,TGTGCCAGCAGCTTACTAGCGGGAACAGAGACCCAGTACTTC
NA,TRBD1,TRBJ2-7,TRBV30,CAFFKAGQGSYEQYF,TGTGCCTTTTTCAAAGCGGGACAGGGTTCCTACGAGCAGTACTTC
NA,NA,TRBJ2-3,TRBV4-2,CASSQVGRSDTQYF,TGTGCCAGCAGCCAAGTCGGTCGGTCAGATACGCAGTATTTT
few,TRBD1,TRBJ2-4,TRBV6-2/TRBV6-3,CASKSNRGTKNIQYF,TGTGCCAGCAAATCAAACAGGGGTACCAAAAACATTCAGTACTTC
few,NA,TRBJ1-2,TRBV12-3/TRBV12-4,CASSLGDWGYGYTF,TGTGCCAGCAGTTTAGGGGACTGGGGCTATGGCTACACCTTC
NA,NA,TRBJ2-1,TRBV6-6,CASRPSLYNEQFF,TGTGCCAGCAGGCCATCCCTCTACAATGAGCAGTTCTTC